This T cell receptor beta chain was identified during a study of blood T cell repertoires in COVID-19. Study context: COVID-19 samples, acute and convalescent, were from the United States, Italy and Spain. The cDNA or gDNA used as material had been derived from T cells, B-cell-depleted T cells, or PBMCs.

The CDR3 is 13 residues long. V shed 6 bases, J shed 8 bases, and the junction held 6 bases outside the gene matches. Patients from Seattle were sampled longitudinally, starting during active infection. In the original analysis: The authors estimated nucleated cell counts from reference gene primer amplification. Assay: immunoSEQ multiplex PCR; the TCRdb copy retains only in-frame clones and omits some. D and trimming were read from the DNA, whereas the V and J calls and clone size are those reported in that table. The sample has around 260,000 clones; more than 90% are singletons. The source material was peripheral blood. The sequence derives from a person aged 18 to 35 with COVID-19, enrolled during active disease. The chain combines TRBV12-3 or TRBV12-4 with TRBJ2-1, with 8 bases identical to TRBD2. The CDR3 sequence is CASRVGLAHEQFF. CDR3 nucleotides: TGTGCCAGCAGAGTCGGACTAGCCCATGAGCAGTTCTTC.